This passage covers 32 T cell receptor beta chains from one sample sequenced in a study of response to subunit inactivated influenza vaccine. TCRdb reprocessed the RT-PCR reads with MiXCR, giving one entry per CDR3 protein. The sample lists about 780,000 distinct CDR3 sequences; about 18% were seen once. The sequenced sample was PBMCs from blood, obtained roughly 5 days after vaccination. The receptor set was obtained from a man in his forties or fifties who received an inactivated influenza vaccine.

This sequence joins TRBV21-1 and TRBJ2-3; the table's D gene call, TRBD2, was not cross checked with the DNA. TRBV21-1 is a pseudogene locus. The length of the CDR3 is 19 residues. CDR3 protein: CASSNSLRGRAYTTDTQYF. The CDR3 nucleotides read TGTGCCAGCAGCAATAGTCTTAGGGGGAGGGCTTATACCACAGATACGCAGTATTTT.

The chain links TRBV20-1 to TRBJ2-1; D tentatively fits TRBD1 or TRBD2 (5 bases each). With 6 bases removed from V and 7 bases from J, the gap between germline ends came to 25 bases. Germline assignment: CDR1 DFQATT and CDR2 SNEGSKA (reference sequence). The CDR3 runs 16 residues. The DNA of the CDR3 is TGCAGTGCGCAATCCGCGGCGAGGGGTTTAGGAAATGAGCAGTTCTTC. Translation: CSAQSAARGLGNEQFF.

The chain joins TRBV5-1 to TRBJ1-1; a possible D gene is TRBD1 (5 bases). CDR1 is SGHRS and CDR2 is YFSETQ in the germline V gene. Trimming took off 0 bases at V and 9 bases at J, with 12 bases between the two ends. The CDR3 has 13 amino acids. CDR3 DNA sequence: TGCGCCAGCAGCTTGGGACAGTCGGGGCAAGCTTTCTTT. Its protein is CASSLGQSGQAFF.

This clonotype occurred many times. V usage is TRBV12-3 or TRBV12-4 and J usage is TRBJ2-1; 9 bases agree with TRBD2. The CDR3 runs to 15 residues. V shed 3 bases and J 6 bases; nucleotides not matched to a gene: 6. The CDR3 coding sequence is TGTGCCAGCAGTTTTATAGCGGGGGTGAGCAATGAGCAGTTCTTC. It encodes CASSFIAGVSNEQFF.

A few counts support this clonotype. The V call is TRBV13, the J call TRBJ1-2, with D possibly matching TRBD1 (5 bases). The CDR3 length is 15 residues. The V end lost 4 bases, the J end lost 3 bases, and 15 bases lay between the germline ends. CDR1 is PRHDT and CDR2 is FYEKMQ in the germline V gene (reference sequence). As DNA, the CDR3 is TGTGCCAGCAGCTCCATAGCCCAGGGATACTATGGCTACACCTTC. This encodes CASSSIAQGYYGYTF.

V usage is TRBV30 and J usage is TRBJ2-3; D remains unclear. The germline CDR1 and CDR2 sequences are GTSNPN and SVGIG (reference sequence). The CDR3 loop spans 13 amino acids. V lost 3 bases and J lost 4, with 11 bases in between. DNA of the CDR3: TGTGCCTGGAGCCAGTATTTGGCAGATACGCAGTATTTT. Translated: CAWSQYLADTQYF.

This sequence joins TRBV10-3 and TRBJ2-7; no clear D gene. The germline V and J ends were trimmed by 2 bases and 4 bases, with 6 bases remaining between them. The CDR3 contains 12 residues. The germline CDR1 and CDR2 sequences are ENHRY and SYGVKD. The CDR3: CAISEDHYEQYF. The CDR3 DNA is TGTGCCATCAGTGAGGACCATTACGAGCAGTACTTC.

This clonotype was picked up many times. The V gene is TRBV20-1, the J gene TRBJ2-7; 11 positions match TRBD2. The CDR3 covers 15 residues. J lost 3 bases, V lost 0 bases, and 4 bases had no gene match. Germline V gene sequence: CDR1 DFQATT, CDR2 SNEGSKA (reference sequence). CDR3 coding DNA: TGCAGTGCTAGAGATATAGCGGGGGGGTACTACGAGCAGTACTTC. Its protein product is CSARDIAGGYYEQYF.

The chain couples TRBV6-5 to TRBJ2-2, with 12 bases matching TRBD1. The CDR3 runs to 17 residues. Germline V gives CDR1 MNHEY, CDR2 SVGAGI. Germline trimming cut 0 bases from V and 6 bases from J; bases unmatched to any gene: 5. CDR3 DNA: TGTGCCAGCAGTTACTCTCCGGGACAGGGGGCGTCCGGGGAGCTGTTTTTT. Protein product: CASSYSPGQGASGELFF.

This clonotype appeared a few times. V gene TRBV6-1 combines with J gene TRBJ2-5, with 9 bases lining up with TRBD1. Germline CDR1 is MNHNS and CDR2 is SASEGT. CDR3 length: 15 amino acids. The V segment lost 6 bases and the J segment 0 bases; nucleotides outside the gene matches: 5. CDR3 coding DNA: TGTGCCAGCAGACCGGGACAGGGATACCAAGAGACCCAGTACTTC. This sequence encodes CASRPGQGYQETQYF.

This sequence joins TRBV12-3 or TRBV12-4 and TRBJ2-7, with no clear D. V was trimmed by 5 bases and J by 5 bases, leaving 10 bases between them. The CDR3 has 12 amino acids. The CDR3 is CASSAGWDEQYF. The CDR3 DNA follows: TGTGCCAGCAGTGCAGGTTGGGACGAGCAGTACTTC.

This clonotype was counted at least ten times. The V call is TRBV2, the J call TRBJ2-7, with D hard to call. Germline V CDR1 and CDR2: SNHLY, FYNNEI. Trimming removed 6 bases at V and 6 bases at J, with 12 bases between. The CDR3 is made up of 12 amino acids. CDR3 amino acids: CASSTGDFEQYF. The CDR3 bases are TGTGCCAGCAGCACGGGTGATTTCGAGCAGTACTTC.

This clonotype was detected only a few times. V gene TRBV20-1 combines with J gene TRBJ2-5, with D hard to call. Germline CDR1 and CDR2: DFQATT and SNEGSKA (reference sequence). The CDR3 is made up of 14 amino acids. Trimming took 2 bases from V and 1 from J, leaving 11 bases between them. The CDR3 DNA reads as TGCAGTGCTAGAAGGTGGGCAGTCCAAGAGACCCAGTACTTC. This encodes CSARRWAVQETQYF.

This clonotype was observed many times. J is TRBJ1-2 and V is TRBV6-5; D ambiguous. The CDR3 runs 11 residues. Trimming left V 7 bases short and J 2 bases short, with 5 bases between. Per the germline V gene, CDR1 is MNHEY and CDR2 is SVGAGI. CDR3 sequence reads: CASKGNYGYTF. In nucleotides, the CDR3 is TGTGCCAGCAAGGGAAACTATGGCTACACCTTC.

This clonotype was counted between two and nine times. This chain joins TRBV25-1 and TRBJ2-5, with TRBD2 as a possible D gene (5 bases). The V gene lost 2 bases and the J gene lost 1 base, with 14 bases spanning the gap. This CDR3 has 16 amino acids. Germline V gives CDR1 MGHDK, CDR2 SYGVNS. This CDR3 reads CASSERRIASQETQYF. Here the CDR3 DNA reads TGTGCCAGCAGTGAAAGAAGGATAGCGAGCCAAGAGACCCAGTACTTC.

V and J are TRBV11-2 and TRBJ2-3; TRBD2 agrees at 13 bases. Looked up from germline, CDR1 is SGHAT and CDR2 is FQNNGV. This CDR3 contains 18 residues. With 5 bases clipped from V and 2 bases from J, the junction kept 10 bases outside the gene matches. CDR3 amino acids: CASSKRGTSGTYTDTQYF. The CDR3 nucleotides read TGTGCCAGCAGCAAACGGGGGACTAGCGGGACTTACACAGATACGCAGTATTTT.

The sample holds a few counts of this clonotype. This rearrangement joins TRBV7-9 to TRBJ2-3; 8 nucleotides line up with TRBD1. The ends lost 5 bases at V and 5 bases at J; junction bases unmatched: 9. There are 15 residues in the CDR3. Germline CDR1 is SEHNR and CDR2 is FQNEAQ (reference sequence). Here the CDR3 DNA reads TGTGCCAGCAGCAAAGGACAGGGCCACCAAGATACGCAGTATTTT. It codes for CASSKGQGHQDTQYF.

This clonotype turned up a few times. The J gene is TRBJ1-2, the V gene TRBV20-1; D unclear. Germline V gene sequence: CDR1 DFQATT, CDR2 SNEGSKA (reference sequence). V was trimmed by 3 bases and J by 6 bases, leaving 11 bases between them. This CDR3 comprises 12 residues. The DNA of the CDR3 is TGCAGTGCTAGTTCACGAGGCAATGGCTACACCTTC. It is translated as CSASSRGNGYTF.

This clonotype has more than one count but fewer than ten. This sequence joins TRBV12-3 or TRBV12-4 and TRBJ1-4; D might be TRBD1 (5 bases). V lost 5 bases and J 4 bases, leaving 11 bases between the germline ends. This CDR3 spans 14 amino acids. The CDR3 region is CASSKGLLNEKLFF. DNA of the CDR3: TGTGCCAGCAGTAAGGGACTCCTTAATGAAAAACTGTTTTTT.

This clonotype has only a few counts. The V and J genes are TRBV12-3 or TRBV12-4 and TRBJ2-1; 7 bases are shared with TRBD2. Losses at the gene ends were 8 bases for V and 7 bases for J; bases not matched to a gene: 17. The CDR3 sequence is 16 residues long. The CDR3 DNA sequence: TGTGCCAGCTCAACGGGGGGACTCCTAGCCATGAATGAGCAGTTCTTC. This codes for CASSTGGLLAMNEQFF.

The rearrangement uses TRBV6-5 and TRBJ2-4; TRBD2 matches at 8 bases. The J segment lost 0 bases and the V segment lost 1 base, leaving 2 bases of the junction unmatched. The CDR3 has 16 residues. The germline V gene has CDR1 MNHEY and CDR2 SVGAGI. DNA for the CDR3: TGTGCCAGCAGTTACTTTCTAGCGGGAGCCAAAAACATTCAGTACTTC. Its translation is CASSYFLAGAKNIQYF.

This chain links TRBV14 with TRBJ1-6; D might be TRBD1 (5 bases). The CDR3 extends over 13 amino acids. V lost 0 bases and J 11 bases, leaving 8 bases between the germline ends. The germline gives CDR1 SGHDN, CDR2 FVKESK. CDR3 in amino acids: CASSQDGGPPLHF. CDR3 nucleotides: TGTGCCAGCAGCCAAGACGGGGGACCACCCCTCCACTTT.

The V gene is TRBV4-3, the J gene TRBJ2-4; D possibly uses TRBD1 or TRBD2 (5 bases each). The CDR3 is 13 amino acids. CDR1 LGHNA and CDR2 YSLEER come from the germline V gene. Deletions cut 4 bases from V and 6 bases from J, with 10 bases between. In DNA form, the CDR3 reads TGCGCCAGCAGCCCCCGGGGCGGAAACATTCAGTACTTC. It translates to CASSPRGGNIQYF.

This chain connects TRBV25-1 to TRBJ1-6, with D possibly matching TRBD1 (6 bases). The CDR3 consists of 12 residues. V was shortened by 6 bases and J by 14 bases, with 14 bases between the two germline ends. CDR1 is MGHDK and CDR2 is SYGVNS in the germline V gene. CDR3 region: CASRGAGLALHF. The CDR3 nucleotides read TGTGCCAGCAGGGGGGCAGGACTGGCCCTCCACTTT. The full variable domain, in which reference TRBV25-1 and TRBJ1-6 provide the parts outside the CDR3, is EADIYQTPRYLVIGTGKKITLECSQTMGHDKMYWYQQDPGMELHLIHYSYGVNSTEKGDLSSESTVSRIRTEHFPLTLESARPSHTSQYLCASRGAGLALHFGNGTRLTVT.

This clonotype was seen repeatedly, ten times or more. The rearrangement uses TRBV7-9 and TRBJ1-5; D call uncertain. The V gene's germline CDR1 is SEHNR and CDR2 FQNEAQ (reference sequence). The V end was cut by 0 bases, the J end by 0 bases, with 3 bases between. The CDR3 runs 14 residues. CDR3 sequence: CASSLAGSNQPQHF. The CDR3 DNA follows: TGTGCCAGCAGCTTAGCAGGTAGCAATCAGCCCCAGCATTTT.

This clonotype was detected many times. The chain couples TRBV4-2 to TRBJ2-5; D might be TRBD1 (6 bases). V lost 5 bases to trimming and J lost 2 bases, with 9 bases between them. Germline V CDR1 and CDR2: LGHNA, YNFKEQ. The CDR3 length is 13 residues. The CDR3 spells CASSRDKQETQYF. Written as DNA, the CDR3 is TGTGCCAGCAGCAGGGACAAACAAGAGACCCAGTACTTC.

The chain recombines TRBV20-1 with TRBJ2-5, with 7 bases that match TRBD2. V trimming: 5 bases; J trimming: 1 base; junction bases outside the gene matches: 10. The CDR3 contains 15 residues. The germline V gene encodes CDR1 DFQATT and CDR2 SNEGSKA (reference sequence). The CDR3 sequence: CSAAELASLQETQYF. CDR3 nucleotide sequence: TGCAGTGCTGCAGAACTAGCGTCGCTCCAAGAGACCCAGTACTTC.

The chain joins TRBV20-1 to TRBJ1-2; D remains ambiguous. CDR3 size: 9 residues. Per germline, CDR1 DFQATT and CDR2 SNEGSKA (reference sequence). V lost 6 bases and J 8 bases, leaving 7 bases between the germline ends. The CDR3 protein is CSAPEGYTF. In DNA, the CDR3 is TGCAGTGCCCCTGAGGGCTACACCTTC.

This clonotype has a handful of counts. The chain joins TRBV5-1 to TRBJ1-1; unclear D gene. The CDR3 is made up of 13 amino acids. V dropped 3 bases and J dropped 1 base, with 7 bases sitting between them. Germline lookup yields CDR1 SGHRS and CDR2 YFSETQ. CDR3 sequence reads: CASSWNQNTEAFF. The CDR3 DNA is TGCGCCAGCAGCTGGAATCAGAACACTGAAGCTTTCTTT.

This clonotype was observed a few times. CDR3 protein: CSAGPVVASEQYF. The CDR3 nucleotides are TGCAGTGCTGGGCCCGTAGTAGCGTCCGAGCAGTACTTC. The chain couples TRBV20-1 to TRBJ2-7; weak D call: TRBD2 (5 bases). This CDR3 comprises 13 residues. The V end lost 5 bases, the J end lost 6 bases, and 17 bases lay between the germline ends. The V gene's germline CDR1 is DFQATT and CDR2 SNEGSKA (reference sequence).

This clonotype came up a few times. J is TRBJ2-1 and V is TRBV7-2, with TRBD2 matching over 10 bases. Germline CDR1 and CDR2: SGHTA and FQGNSA. There are 16 residues in the CDR3. V lost 3 bases, J lost 2 bases, and 4 bases stayed unmatched. CDR3 sequence (DNA): TGTGCCAGCAGCTTCTCTAGCGGGAGACCCTACAATGAGCAGTTCTTC. Amino acids: CASSFSSGRPYNEQFF.

V is TRBV5-1 and J is TRBJ2-2; unclear D gene. The germline V and J ends were trimmed by 3 bases and 1 base, with 7 bases remaining between them. Germline V lookup: CDR1 SGHRS, CDR2 YFSETQ. CDR3 length: 14 amino acids. This chain's CDR3 is CASSSTLNTGELFF. In DNA, the CDR3 is TGCGCCAGCAGCTCGACCTTGAACACCGGGGAGCTGTTTTTT.